This T cell receptor beta chain comes out of a study of cytomegalovirus exposure and HLA in healthy donors. Only one count was recorded for this clone. Its specificity is not known. Broader study findings: Owing to their indistinguishability, certain V segments, notably TRBV6-2 and TRBV6-3, were excluded.

The germline V gene has CDR1 MNHNS and CDR2 SASEGT. Trimming took 6 bases from V and 4 from J, leaving 16 bases between them. The CDR3 runs to 15 residues. Primers included in the PCR were 60 Vbeta and 13 Jbeta primers. Using immunoSEQ multiplex PCR, the repertoire was profiled, and TCRdb retains in-frame clones only, with some absent. The sample holds approximately 110,000 clones, roughly 82% seen once. This sequence joins TRBV6-1 and TRBJ1-5; D not resolved. Material: PBMCs. The TCR sequence derives from a human donor in good health. The CDR3: CASRQAARTNQPQHF. CDR3 in DNA: TGTGCCAGCAGGCAAGCAGCGAGAACTAATCAGCCCCAGCATTTT.